The 15 T cell receptor beta chains given below trace back to one sample, sequenced in a study of blood T cells in healthy people across ages. Primed by a sample-barcoded 5' primer and a J-beta primer mix, a second PCR proceeded for about 6 to 11 cycles. One entry per CDR3 protein results from TCRdb running MiXCR on the 5' RACE reads. The data contain around 1,000,000 distinct CDR3 sequences, about 25% of them seen just once; the ten biggest clones take up approximately 0.79%. Another study also made use of these data, one on T cells of mothers and their children.

Sample: blood. Receptors originate from a girl aged 2-10 years in good health.

This chain links TRBV7-2 with TRBJ2-1; 13 nucleotides match TRBD2. The last part of the DNA fits TRBJ2-7 better; the J call may be wrong. Germline CDR1 reads SGHTA; CDR2 reads FQGNSA. CDR3 length: 16 residues. CDR3 bases: TGTGCCAGCAGCCCTACCGGGACTAGCGGGAACTACGAGCAGTACTTC. Protein: CASSPTGTSGNYEQYF.

This clonotype was observed a few times. This chain links TRBV7-2 with TRBJ1-1; no reliable D call. Between the trimmed V and J ends, which lost 4 bases and 4 bases, there was a span of 13 bases. This CDR3 is 14 amino acids long. From germline, CDR1 is SGHTA and CDR2 FQGNSA. The CDR3 region has the DNA TGTGCCAGCAGCTCTAGAGGGTTGGCCACTGAAGCTTTCTTT. Its protein product is CASSSRGLATEAFF.

This rearrangement joins TRBV12-3 or TRBV12-4 to TRBJ2-7; D is possibly TRBD1 or TRBD2 (5 bases each). Trimming left V 8 bases short and J 2 bases short, with 16 bases between. The length of the CDR3 is 14 residues. CDR3 protein: CASGMMGTAYEQYF. The CDR3 DNA sequence: TGTGCCAGCGGAATGATGGGGACCGCCTACGAGCAGTACTTC.

This chain links TRBV7-3 with TRBJ2-1, with 9 nucleotides matching TRBD2. This CDR3 spans 16 amino acids. J was trimmed by 4 bases and V by 3 bases; bases with no gene match: 7. From germline, CDR1 is SGHTA and CDR2 FQGTGA. The CDR3 DNA sequence: TGTGCCAGCAGCTTCTTAGCGGGGGCCCCGTACAATGAGCAGTTCTTC. The encoded protein is CASSFLAGAPYNEQFF.

The J gene is TRBJ2-4, the V gene TRBV12-3 or TRBV12-4; D gene uncertain. This CDR3 has 13 residues. Trimming removed 4 bases at V and 6 bases at J, with 10 bases between. This chain's CDR3 is CASSSLGPNIQYF. CDR3 DNA: TGTGCCAGCAGTTCACTCGGCCCAAACATTCAGTACTTC.

The genes are TRBV7-3 and TRBJ1-1, with D uncertain. The CDR3 totals 14 residues. Germline CDR1 reads SGHTA; CDR2 reads FQGTGA. V lost 4 bases, J lost 1 base, and 10 bases lay in between. CDR3 coding DNA: TGTGCCAGCAGCTCGGAGGGCTCGAACACTGAAGCTTTCTTT. Its protein is CASSSEGSNTEAFF. Variable domain in full (rest from reference TRBV7-3 and TRBJ1-1): GAGVSQTPSNKVTEKGKYVELRCDPISGHTALYWYRQSLGQGPEFLIYFQGTGAADDSGLPNDRFFAVRPEGSVSTLKIQRTERGDSAVYLCASSSEGSNTEAFFGQGTRLTVV.

The chain recombines TRBV4-1 with TRBJ2-4; 9 bases align to TRBD1. The CDR3 is 16 residues long. Germline loops: CDR1 MGHRA, CDR2 YSYEKL. V was clipped by 1 base and J by 8 bases; unmatched bases: 9. CDR3 loop: CASSQGTQDRGDIQYF. Written as DNA, the CDR3 is TGCGCCAGCAGCCAAGGGACCCAGGACAGGGGAGACATTCAGTACTTC.

J is TRBJ2-5 and V is TRBV15; D is unresolved. The CDR3 has 17 residues. Germline values: CDR1 LNHNV, CDR2 YYDKDF (reference sequence). Trimming pared 1 base from V and 11 bases from J, leaving 26 bases between. CDR3 sequence reads: CATSRGLSLGGPNGQYF. In nucleotides, the CDR3 is TGTGCCACCAGCAGAGGACTCTCACTCGGCGGCCCCAACGGGCAGTACTTC.

This clonotype showed up just a few times. As DNA, the CDR3 is TGTGCCAGCAGCTCAGAGGGGCTAGGTAATGAAAAACTGTTTTTT. This sequence encodes CASSSEGLGNEKLFF. The V gene is TRBV9, the J gene TRBJ1-4, with a weak D call TRBD1 (5 bases). This CDR3 is built from 15 residues. V lost 4 bases and J lost 4, with 14 bases in between. The germline gives CDR1 SGDLS, CDR2 YYNGEE.

This clonotype was counted a few times. The CDR3 coding sequence is TGTGCTAGTGGTTTAGGAGGGCCGGGTGAGACCCAGTACTTC. Residues: CASGLGGPGETQYF. The genes are TRBV12-5 and TRBJ2-5, with D tentatively TRBD2 (6 bases). This CDR3 is built from 14 residues. The V gene's germline CDR1 is LGHNT and CDR2 FRNRAP. The V gene lost 3 bases and the J gene lost 5 bases, with 13 bases spanning the gap.

This chain joins TRBV28 and TRBJ2-2, with 7 bases identical to TRBD2. Looked up from germline, CDR1 is MDHEN and CDR2 is SYDVKM. J lost 0 bases, V lost 6 bases, and 4 bases had no gene match. CDR3 length: 15 residues. CDR3 nucleotide sequence: TGTGCCAGCAGCCCGGGGGGTACGAACACCGGGGAGCTGTTTTTT. It encodes CASSPGGTNTGELFF.

With respect to this clonotype: An end of the junction does not agree with germline; a read error may underlie this. This chain connects TRBV4-1 to TRBJ2-2; no clear D. The CDR3 covers 13 residues. Germline V gives CDR1 MGHRA, CDR2 YSYEKL. CDR3 in amino acids: CASSQDTIGELFF. As DNA, the CDR3 is TGTGCCAGCAGCCAAGATACGATCGGGGAGCTGTTTTTT.

J is TRBJ1-2 and V is TRBV11-2; D unresolved. CDR1 and CDR2 (germline): SGHAT, FQNNGV. Trimming left V 5 bases short and J 3 bases short, with 16 bases between. The CDR3 length is 15 residues. The chain's CDR3 is CASSPIQDGHYGYTF. The CDR3 DNA is TGTGCCAGCAGCCCGATTCAGGACGGGCACTATGGCTACACCTTC.

The chain couples TRBV29-1 to TRBJ2-7; 9 positions match TRBD1. This CDR3 contains 14 residues. V shed 3 bases and J 2 bases; nucleotides not matched to a gene: 5. Per the germline V gene, CDR1 is SQVTM and CDR2 is ANQGSEA. Here the CDR3 reads CSVDSGTGTYEQYF. In DNA form, the CDR3 reads TGCAGCGTTGATTCCGGGACAGGGACCTACGAGCAGTACTTC.

As regards this clonotype: Sequence at one end of the junction differs from germline and may be a read error. This chain uses TRBV6-1 with TRBJ1-2, with unresolved D. CDR3 length: 12 amino acids. Germline loops: CDR1 MNHNS, CDR2 SASEGT. The CDR3 loop is CASSNDNVASPF. In DNA, the CDR3 is TGTGCCAGCAGTAATGATAACGTAGCTTCACCCTTC.